The rows below give T cell receptor beta chains drawn from one sample of a study of blood T cell repertoires in COVID-19. The protocol was immunoSEQ multiplex PCR, while the TCRdb copy is restricted to in-frame clones and leaves out a portion. The table records approximately 170,000 clones, around nine tenths of them present only once. The sequencing input was peripheral blood. The source is a man between 65 and 85 years old with acute or convalescent COVID-19. Each CDR3 is given with its conserved first and last residue. Fields, in order: J gene, clone size, D gene, V gene, CDR3 DNA, CDR3 protein. A D gene is named only where the DNA matches it firmly. Clone sizes are given selectively: once, few, many, or a class where the clone is expanded.

j_gene: TRBJ2-7; abundance: NA; d_gene: NA; v_gene: TRBV18; CDR3nt: TGTGCCAGCTCACCAGGACGGGAAGCCTACGAGCAGTACTTC; CDR3aa: CASSPGREAYEQYF
j_gene: TRBJ1-4; abundance: once; d_gene: NA; v_gene: TRBV6-1; CDR3nt: TGTGCCAGCAGTGAGGCCGCAACTAATGAAAAACTGTTTTTT; CDR3aa: CASSEAATNEKLFF
j_gene: TRBJ2-5; abundance: NA; d_gene: TRBD2; v_gene: TRBV28; CDR3nt: TGTGCCAGCAGTCGAATAGCGGGCTTGGGGACCCAGTACTTC; CDR3aa: CASSRIAGLGTQYF
j_gene: TRBJ1-2; abundance: NA; d_gene: NA; v_gene: TRBV4-1; CDR3nt: TGCGCCAGCAGCCAAGGGAGAGGCAGCCCATCTCTAGGCTATGGCTACACCTTC; CDR3aa: CASSQGRGSPSLGYGYTF
j_gene: TRBJ2-3; abundance: NA; d_gene: TRBD1; v_gene: TRBV5-4; CDR3nt: TGTGCCAGCAGCTTGGTACAGGGGGCGACAGATACGCAGTATTTT; CDR3aa: CASSLVQGATDTQYF
j_gene: TRBJ2-2; abundance: NA; d_gene: TRBD1; v_gene: TRBV7-8; CDR3nt: TGTGCCAGCAGCATCCGACAGGGGGCGAACACCGGGGAGCTGTTTTTT; CDR3aa: CASSIRQGANTGELFF
j_gene: TRBJ1-1; abundance: few; d_gene: NA; v_gene: TRBV3-1/TRBV3-2; CDR3nt: TGTGCCAGCAGCCAAGATGTCGGGGGAGGCACTGAAGCTTTCTTT; CDR3aa: CASSQDVGGGTEAFF
j_gene: TRBJ2-3; abundance: once; d_gene: TRBD2; v_gene: TRBV18; CDR3nt: TGTGCCAGCTCACCCCTAGCGGAAAGAGATACGCAGTATTTT; CDR3aa: CASSPLAERDTQYF
j_gene: TRBJ2-5; abundance: NA; d_gene: TRBD2; v_gene: TRBV18; CDR3nt: TGTGCCAGCTCACCAACTAGCGGGGGGGCGAAGGAGACCCAGTACTTC; CDR3aa: CASSPTSGGAKETQYF
j_gene: TRBJ2-3; abundance: once; d_gene: TRBD2; v_gene: TRBV6-2/TRBV6-3; CDR3nt: TGTGCCAGCAGTCCCACACTAGCGGACACAGATACGCAGTATTTT; CDR3aa: CASSPTLADTDTQYF
j_gene: TRBJ2-7; abundance: NA; d_gene: TRBD2; v_gene: TRBV4-1; CDR3nt: TGCGCCAGCAGCCAGGGACTAGCGGGACCCTACGAGCAGTACTTC; CDR3aa: CASSQGLAGPYEQYF
j_gene: TRBJ2-7; abundance: few; d_gene: NA; v_gene: TRBV5-4; CDR3nt: TGTGCCAGCAGCCTTCAGGGTTCCTACGAGCAGTACTTC; CDR3aa: CASSLQGSYEQYF
j_gene: TRBJ2-7; abundance: NA; d_gene: TRBD1; v_gene: TRBV18; CDR3nt: TGTGCCAGCTCACCGAGGCCCACAGGGGGCTTCGAGCAGTACTTC; CDR3aa: CASSPRPTGGFEQYF
j_gene: TRBJ1-2; abundance: NA; d_gene: TRBD1; v_gene: TRBV4-3; CDR3nt: TGCGCCAGCAGCCAAGATGGGACAGGGGTCCGAGCTAACTATGGCTACACCTTC; CDR3aa: CASSQDGTGVRANYGYTF
j_gene: TRBJ2-7; abundance: NA; d_gene: TRBD1; v_gene: TRBV5-1; CDR3nt: TGCGCCAGCAGCATGACAGGGGCTGGCGAGCAGTACTTC; CDR3aa: CASSMTGAGEQYF
j_gene: TRBJ2-3; abundance: NA; d_gene: TRBD2; v_gene: TRBV11-2; CDR3nt: TGTGCCAGCAGCTCCCTAACTAGCGGGGGGGCAGCAGATACGCAGTATTTT; CDR3aa: CASSSLTSGGAADTQYF
j_gene: TRBJ1-4; abundance: NA; d_gene: NA; v_gene: TRBV30; CDR3nt: TGTGCCTGGATGGAGGGTTCGGCAACTAATGAAAAACTGTTTTTT; CDR3aa: CAWMEGSATNEKLFF
j_gene: TRBJ2-7; abundance: NA; d_gene: NA; v_gene: TRBV7-3; CDR3nt: TGTGCCAGCAGCTCCGACTACAACACCGAGCAGTACTTC; CDR3aa: CASSSDYNTEQYF
j_gene: TRBJ2-1; abundance: few; d_gene: NA; v_gene: TRBV6-5; CDR3nt: TGTGCCAGCAGTTACGGGGGCGGGTATGAGCAGTTCTTC; CDR3aa: CASSYGGGYEQFF
j_gene: TRBJ2-1; abundance: NA; d_gene: NA; v_gene: TRBV21-1; CDR3nt: TGTGCCAGCAGCAAAGAGGAGGGCAGGAACGCGAATGGCGAGCAGTTCTTC; CDR3aa: CASSKEEGRNANGEQFF
j_gene: TRBJ1-2; abundance: NA; d_gene: NA; v_gene: TRBV29-1; CDR3nt: TGCAGCGTGGAGGGAGGGTTCTTTGATGGCTACACCTTC; CDR3aa: CSVEGGFFDGYTF
j_gene: TRBJ2-3; abundance: NA; d_gene: NA; v_gene: TRBV7-9; CDR3nt: TGTGCCAGCAGCTTAGTGGCGGATCCCTCCGATAATACGCAGTATTTT; CDR3aa: CASSLVADPSDNTQYF
j_gene: TRBJ1-1; abundance: NA; d_gene: TRBD1; v_gene: TRBV18; CDR3nt: TGTGCCAGCTCACCGACCGGGACAGGGACTGAAGCTTTCTTT; CDR3aa: CASSPTGTGTEAFF
j_gene: TRBJ1-1; abundance: NA; d_gene: TRBD1; v_gene: TRBV2; CDR3nt: TGTGCCAACAGGGGCCACTTTTCTGGGACTGAAGCTTTCTTT; CDR3aa: CANRGHFSGTEAFF
j_gene: TRBJ1-2; abundance: NA; d_gene: NA; v_gene: TRBV5-3; CDR3nt: TGTGCCAGAAGCTTGAGGGGCGGCGGCTACACCTTC; CDR3aa: CARSLRGGGYTF
j_gene: TRBJ2-1; abundance: once; d_gene: NA; v_gene: TRBV9; CDR3nt: TGTGCCAGCAGCGTAGGAGGGTACTCCTACAATGAGCAGTTCTTC; CDR3aa: CASSVGGYSYNEQFF
j_gene: TRBJ1-1; abundance: NA; d_gene: NA; v_gene: TRBV30; CDR3nt: TGTGCCTGGAGTGAAATACGGGGGTTGGGCACTGAAGCTTTCTTT; CDR3aa: CAWSEIRGLGTEAFF
j_gene: TRBJ1-5; abundance: NA; d_gene: NA; v_gene: TRBV18; CDR3nt: TGTGCCAGCTCCTCGGGATCAGGGGGCAATCAGCCCCAGCATTTT; CDR3aa: CASSSGSGGNQPQHF
j_gene: TRBJ1-6; abundance: NA; d_gene: TRBD1; v_gene: TRBV6-5; CDR3nt: TGTGCCAGCACTCCAGCGGGACAGGTCAATTCACCCCTCCACTTT; CDR3aa: CASTPAGQVNSPLHF
j_gene: TRBJ2-1; abundance: NA; d_gene: NA; v_gene: TRBV28; CDR3nt: TGTGCCAGCAGACTAATCGCGGCGGGAATCAACAATGAGCAGTTCTTC; CDR3aa: CASRLIAAGINNEQFF
j_gene: TRBJ1-1; abundance: once; d_gene: NA; v_gene: TRBV5-4; CDR3nt: TGTGCCAGCAGCCTGACGGGGAACACTGAAGCTTTCTTT; CDR3aa: CASSLTGNTEAFF
j_gene: TRBJ1-2; abundance: NA; d_gene: NA; v_gene: TRBV7-9; CDR3nt: TGTGCCAGCAGCCAGACTATCTATGGCTACACCTTC; CDR3aa: CASSQTIYGYTF
j_gene: TRBJ2-7; abundance: NA; d_gene: NA; v_gene: TRBV7-2; CDR3nt: TGTGCCAGCAGCTTAACGTACAGGATCTACGAGCAGTACTTC; CDR3aa: CASSLTYRIYEQYF
j_gene: TRBJ2-3; abundance: NA; d_gene: TRBD2; v_gene: TRBV6-5; CDR3nt: TGTGCCAGCAGTTACGCGGCGTACGGGGGGGGAGATACGCAGTATTTT; CDR3aa: CASSYAAYGGGDTQYF
j_gene: TRBJ1-4; abundance: NA; d_gene: TRBD1; v_gene: TRBV5-1; CDR3nt: TGCGCCAGCAGCTTAGGGACAGGGGGTTTTCCAACTAATGAAAAACTGTTTTTT; CDR3aa: CASSLGTGGFPTNEKLFF
j_gene: TRBJ2-7; abundance: few; d_gene: TRBD1; v_gene: TRBV19; CDR3nt: TGTGCCAGTAGGAAGGGACAGGGTGTCTACGAGCAGTACTTC; CDR3aa: CASRKGQGVYEQYF
j_gene: TRBJ2-7; abundance: NA; d_gene: NA; v_gene: TRBV19; CDR3nt: TGTGCCAGTAGTCGGAGTTCATCCCACGAGCAGTACTTC; CDR3aa: CASSRSSSHEQYF
j_gene: TRBJ2-5; abundance: NA; d_gene: TRBD2; v_gene: TRBV4-2; CDR3nt: TGTGCCAGCAGCCAAGGCGGCCACCCCGGGGGGGAGACCCAGTACTTC; CDR3aa: CASSQGGHPGGETQYF
j_gene: TRBJ1-1; abundance: NA; d_gene: NA; v_gene: TRBV28; CDR3nt: TGTGCCAGCAACTCGCATACTGAAGCTTTCTTT; CDR3aa: CASNSHTEAFF
j_gene: TRBJ1-1; abundance: NA; d_gene: NA; v_gene: TRBV6-6; CDR3nt: TGTGCCAGCACTCAAGGTGGGGGGGACATCGAAGCTTTCTTT; CDR3aa: CASTQGGGDIEAFF
j_gene: TRBJ2-3; abundance: NA; d_gene: TRBD2; v_gene: TRBV5-8; CDR3nt: TGTGCCAGCAGTCGTCTGGCGGGAGGGGTTACAGATACGCAGTATTTT; CDR3aa: CASSRLAGGVTDTQYF
j_gene: TRBJ1-5; abundance: NA; d_gene: TRBD1; v_gene: TRBV29-1; CDR3nt: TGCAGCTCCACATGGGGACAGGGAAGGGCGGGTCAGCCCCAGCATTTT; CDR3aa: CSSTWGQGRAGQPQHF
j_gene: TRBJ2-3; abundance: NA; d_gene: NA; v_gene: TRBV5-1; CDR3nt: TGCGCCAGCAGCTTGGAGTCAGGCTTGGCAGATACGCAGTATTTT; CDR3aa: CASSLESGLADTQYF
j_gene: TRBJ2-1; abundance: NA; d_gene: NA; v_gene: TRBV4-2; CDR3nt: TGTGCCAGCAGCCAAGCCCGGGGGTCCCATCTGTTCTTC; CDR3aa: CASSQARGSHLFF
j_gene: TRBJ2-3; abundance: NA; d_gene: NA; v_gene: TRBV28; CDR3nt: TGTGCCAGCAGTGGGACTCCGGCGGGAGATACGCAGTATTTT; CDR3aa: CASSGTPAGDTQYF
j_gene: TRBJ2-2; abundance: NA; d_gene: TRBD1; v_gene: TRBV11-3; CDR3nt: TGTGCCAGCAGCCCAGGGACAGCATACACCGGGGAGCTGTTTTTT; CDR3aa: CASSPGTAYTGELFF